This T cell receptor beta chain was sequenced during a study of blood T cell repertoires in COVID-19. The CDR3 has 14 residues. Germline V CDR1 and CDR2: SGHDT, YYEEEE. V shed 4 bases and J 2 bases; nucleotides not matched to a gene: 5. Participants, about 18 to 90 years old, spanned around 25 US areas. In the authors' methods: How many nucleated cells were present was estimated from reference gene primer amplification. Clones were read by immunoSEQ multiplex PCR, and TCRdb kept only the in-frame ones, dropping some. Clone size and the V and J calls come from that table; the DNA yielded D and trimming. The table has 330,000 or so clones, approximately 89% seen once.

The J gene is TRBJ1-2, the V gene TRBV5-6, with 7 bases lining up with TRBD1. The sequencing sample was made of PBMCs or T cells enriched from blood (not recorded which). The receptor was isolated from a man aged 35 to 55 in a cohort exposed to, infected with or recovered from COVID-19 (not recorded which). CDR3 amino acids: CASSLRQGNYGYTF. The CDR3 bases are TGTGCCAGCAGCCTACGACAGGGAAACTATGGCTACACCTTC.